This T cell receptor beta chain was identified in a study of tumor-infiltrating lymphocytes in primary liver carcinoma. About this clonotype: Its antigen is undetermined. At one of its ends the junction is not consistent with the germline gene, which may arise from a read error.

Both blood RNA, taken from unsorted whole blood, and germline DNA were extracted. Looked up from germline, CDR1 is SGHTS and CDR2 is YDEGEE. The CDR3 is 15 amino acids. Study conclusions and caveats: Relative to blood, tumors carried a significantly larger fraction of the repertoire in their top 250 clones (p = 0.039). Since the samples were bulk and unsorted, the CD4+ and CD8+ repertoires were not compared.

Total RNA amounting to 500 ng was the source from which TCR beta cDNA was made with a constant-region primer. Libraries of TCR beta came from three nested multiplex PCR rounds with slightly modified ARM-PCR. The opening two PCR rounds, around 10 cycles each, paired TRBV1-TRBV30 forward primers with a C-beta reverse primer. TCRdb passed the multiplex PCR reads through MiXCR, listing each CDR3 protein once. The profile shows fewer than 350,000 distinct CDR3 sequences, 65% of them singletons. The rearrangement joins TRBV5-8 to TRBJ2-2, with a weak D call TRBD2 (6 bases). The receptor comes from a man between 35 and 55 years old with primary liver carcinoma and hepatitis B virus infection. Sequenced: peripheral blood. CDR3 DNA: TGTGCCAACAGCTTGGAATCCGGGAGCACCGGGGAGCTGTTTTTT. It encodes CANSLESGSTGELFF.